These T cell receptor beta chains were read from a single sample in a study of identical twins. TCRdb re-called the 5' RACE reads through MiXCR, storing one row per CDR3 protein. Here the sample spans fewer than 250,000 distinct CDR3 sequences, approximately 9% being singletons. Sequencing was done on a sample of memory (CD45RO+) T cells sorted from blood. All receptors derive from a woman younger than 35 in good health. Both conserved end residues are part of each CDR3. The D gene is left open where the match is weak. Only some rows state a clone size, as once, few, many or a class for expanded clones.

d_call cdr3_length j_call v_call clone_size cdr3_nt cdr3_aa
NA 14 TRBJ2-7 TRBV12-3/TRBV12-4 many TGTGCCAGCAGCCTCGGATACGGGGTCTACGAGCAGTACTTC CASSLGYGVYEQYF
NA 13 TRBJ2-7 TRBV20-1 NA TGCAGTGCTGTTGAGGGGCCAACCTACGAGCAGTACTTC CSAVEGPTYEQYF
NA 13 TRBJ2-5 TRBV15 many TGTGCCACAAGCCCTGGGTACCAAGAGACCCAGTACTTC CATSPGYQETQYF
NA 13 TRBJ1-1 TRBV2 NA TGTGCCAGCAGTGAAGGGGGTAGATTAGAAGCTTTCTTT CASSEGGRLEAFF
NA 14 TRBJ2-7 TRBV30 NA TGTGCCTGGAGGGGACTCCTCGCCCCCTACGAGCAGTACTTC CAWRGLLAPYEQYF
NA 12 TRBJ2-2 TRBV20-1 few TGCAGTGCTGAAAGGACCCCCGGGGAGCTGTTTTTT CSAERTPGELFF
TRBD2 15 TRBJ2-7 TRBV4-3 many TGCGCCAGCAGCCGCGGGACTAGCGGGAGCTACGAGCAGTACTTC CASSRGTSGSYEQYF
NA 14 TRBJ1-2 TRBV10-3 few TGTGCCATCAGTCCCGCTGACAGGTCCTATGGCTACACCTTC CAISPADRSYGYTF
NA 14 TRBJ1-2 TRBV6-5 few TGTGCCAGCAGTTCCGCCCCGAAGGGGCAAGGCTACACCTTC CASSSAPKGQGYTF
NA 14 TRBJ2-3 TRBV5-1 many TGCGCCAGCAGAAGCGGGCCTAGCACAGATACGCAGTATTTT CASRSGPSTDTQYF
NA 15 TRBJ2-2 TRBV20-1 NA TGCAGTGCCGTATTATGGCGGGGGAACACCGGGGAGCTGTTTTTT CSAVLWRGNTGELFF
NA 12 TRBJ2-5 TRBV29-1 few TGCAGCGTTGGCGATCCGGAGGAGACCCAGTACTTC CSVGDPEETQYF
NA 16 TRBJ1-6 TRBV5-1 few TGCGCCAGCAGCTCAACAGGGACCAATTCAGACTCACCCCTCCACTTT CASSSTGTNSDSPLHF
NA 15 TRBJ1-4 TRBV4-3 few TGCGCCAGCAGCCAAGAGAGCAGGGTGGGTGAAAAACTGTTTTTT CASSQESRVGEKLFF
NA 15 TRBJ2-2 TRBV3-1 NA TGTGCCAGCAGCCAATTCATAGGACGTACCGGGGAGCTGTTTTTT CASSQFIGRTGELFF
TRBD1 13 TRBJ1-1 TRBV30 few TGTGCCTGGAGGGGGACAGGGAACACTGAAGCTTTCTTT CAWRGTGNTEAFF
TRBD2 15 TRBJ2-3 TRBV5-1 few TGCGCCAGCAGCGCGGGACTAGCGCTCACAGATACGCAGTATTTT CASSAGLALTDTQYF
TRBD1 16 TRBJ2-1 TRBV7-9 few TGTGCCAGCAGCCGACTGGGGCTTATCGACAGGGACAGGCAGTTCTTC CASSRLGLIDRDRQFF
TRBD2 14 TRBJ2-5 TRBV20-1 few TGCAGTGCTAGAGGACGGTCGGGGGGAGAGACCCAGTACTTC CSARGRSGGETQYF
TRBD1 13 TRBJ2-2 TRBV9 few TGTGCCAGCAAACAGGGGGAGGCCGGGGAGCTGTTTTTT CASKQGEAGELFF
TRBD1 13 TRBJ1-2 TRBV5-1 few TGCGCCAGCAGCGAAGGGACAGGCTATGGCTACACCTTC CASSEGTGYGYTF
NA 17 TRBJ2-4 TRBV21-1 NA TGTGCCAGCAGCAACCCCACAGGTTGGCTAGCCAAAAACATTCAGTACTTC CASSNPTGWLAKNIQYF
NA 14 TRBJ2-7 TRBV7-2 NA TGTGCCAGCAGCTTCGGCCTGGGAACCTACGAGCAGTACTTC CASSFGLGTYEQYF
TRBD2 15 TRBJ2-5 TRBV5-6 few TGTGCCAGCAGCTGGGTACTAGCGAACCAAGAGACCCAGTACTTC CASSWVLANQETQYF
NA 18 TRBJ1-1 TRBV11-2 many TGTGCCAGCAGCTCGACGGGAGTTTGGGCCTCGGGGGACACTGAAGCTTTCTTT CASSSTGVWASGDTEAFF
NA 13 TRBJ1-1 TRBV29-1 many TGCAGCGTATCTAGCAGGCGGGACACTGAAGCTTTCTTT CSVSSRRDTEAFF
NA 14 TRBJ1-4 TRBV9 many TGTGCCAGCAGCGTAGATACCTCTAATGAAAAACTGTTTTTT CASSVDTSNEKLFF
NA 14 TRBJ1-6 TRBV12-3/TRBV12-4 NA TGTGCCAGCAGTTTAGCGGTTTATAATTCACCCCTCCACTTT CASSLAVYNSPLHF
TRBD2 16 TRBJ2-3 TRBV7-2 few TGTGCCAGCAGCCCGCGGGGGGTAGGTTACACAGATACGCAGTATTTT CASSPRGVGYTDTQYF
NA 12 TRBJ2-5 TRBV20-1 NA TGCAGTGCGGGGGGTCCCGTGAAGACCCAGTACTTC CSAGGPVKTQYF
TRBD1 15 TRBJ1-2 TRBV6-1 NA TGTGCCAGCAGTGAACGCAGGGGGCGATTCGATGGCTACACCTTC CASSERRGRFDGYTF
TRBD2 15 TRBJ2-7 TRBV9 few TGTGCCAGCAGCGCCTCGGGACTAGCGGGTTACGAGCAGTACTTC CASSASGLAGYEQYF
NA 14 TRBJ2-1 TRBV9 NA TGTGCCAGCAGCGTAGATTCCTATCCGGGTGAGCAGTTCTTC CASSVDSYPGEQFF
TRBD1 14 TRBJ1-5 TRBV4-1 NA TGCGCCAGCAGCCAGGGGGACAGGGGACAGCCCCAGCATTTT CASSQGDRGQPQHF
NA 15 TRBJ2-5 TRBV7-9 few TGTGCCAGCGGGCCGAGAAGTGGATCAAGAGAGACCCAGTACTTC CASGPRSGSRETQYF
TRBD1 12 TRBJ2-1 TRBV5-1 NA TGCGCCAGCAGCTTTCAGGGACAGGAGCAGTTCTTC CASSFQGQEQFF
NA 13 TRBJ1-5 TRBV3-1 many TGTGCCAGCAGCCAAGAGGGGATTCAGCCCCAGCATTTT CASSQEGIQPQHF
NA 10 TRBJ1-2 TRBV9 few TGTGCCAGCAGCGGCAAGGGCTACACCTTC CASSGKGYTF
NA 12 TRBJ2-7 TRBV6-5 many TGTGCCAGCCAGAGCGGTGGCGGCGAGCAGTACTTC CASQSGGGEQYF
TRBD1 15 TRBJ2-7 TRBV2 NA TGTGCCAGCAGCCAAACGGGGACAGTCTCCTACGAGCAGTACTTC CASSQTGTVSYEQYF
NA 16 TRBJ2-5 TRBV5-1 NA TGCGCCAGCAGCTTGGGGGGTCAGGCTTTCCAAGAGACCCAGTACTTC CASSLGGQAFQETQYF
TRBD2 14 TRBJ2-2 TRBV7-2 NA TGTGCCCCACGGGGGGACGGAGGGAATGGGGAGCTGTTTTTT CAPRGDGGNGELFF
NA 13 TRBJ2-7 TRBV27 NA TGTGCCAGCAGTTTTATGTGGGGGAACGAGCAGTACTTC CASSFMWGNEQYF
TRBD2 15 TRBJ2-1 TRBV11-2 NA TGTGCCAGCAGCTTAATTCGGGGGGGAAACAATGAGCAGTTCTTC CASSLIRGGNNEQFF
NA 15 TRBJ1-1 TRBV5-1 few TGCGCCAGCAGCTTGGACGGGGGGCGAAGCACTGAAGCTTTCTTT CASSLDGGRSTEAFF
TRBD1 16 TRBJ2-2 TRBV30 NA TGTGCCTGGAGGGACTATTTGGACAGGGGTACCGGGGAGCTGTTTTTT CAWRDYLDRGTGELFF
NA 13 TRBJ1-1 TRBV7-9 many TGTGCCAGCAGCTTAGGGGGGAGCCCTGAAGCTTTCTTT CASSLGGSPEAFF
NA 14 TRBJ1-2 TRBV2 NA TGTGCCAGCAGCTTAGAAAGAGGGCCCTATGGCTACACCTTC CASSLERGPYGYTF
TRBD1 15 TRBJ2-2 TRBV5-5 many TGTGCCAGCAGTCCGGACAGGGTTAGGACCGGGGAGCTGTTTTTT CASSPDRVRTGELFF
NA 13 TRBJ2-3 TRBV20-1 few TGCAGTGCTAGAGCCCCCTCCACAGATACGCAGTATTTT CSARAPSTDTQYF
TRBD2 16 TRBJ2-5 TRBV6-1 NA TGTGCCAGCAGCCCCGATATAGCGGGACTGGGAGAGACCCAGTACTTC CASSPDIAGLGETQYF
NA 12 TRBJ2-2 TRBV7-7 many TGTGCTTCAACTGCAGGGGCCGGGGAGCTGTTTTTT CASTAGAGELFF
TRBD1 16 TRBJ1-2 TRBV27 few TGTGCCAGCAGTTACTCTCCCGGACAGGGGGCCTTTGGCTACACCTTC CASSYSPGQGAFGYTF
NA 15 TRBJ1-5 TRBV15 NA TGTGCCACCAGCAGAGATTCGGCAGGGAATCAGCCCCAGCATTTT CATSRDSAGNQPQHF
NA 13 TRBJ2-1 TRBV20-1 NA TGCAGTGCTATCCTCCCCGGCGGGAATGAGCAGTTCTTC CSAILPGGNEQFF
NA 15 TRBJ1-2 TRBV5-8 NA TGTGCCAGCAGTTTTCTACTACAGGGACTTTATGGCTACACCTTC CASSFLLQGLYGYTF
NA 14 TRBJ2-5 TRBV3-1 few TGTGCCAGCAGCCAAGATGAGATTCGGGAGACCCAGTACTTC CASSQDEIRETQYF
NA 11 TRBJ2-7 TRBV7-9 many TGTGCCAGCAGCTATGAATACGAGCAGTACTTC CASSYEYEQYF